A selection of T cell receptor beta chains follows, all from one sample in a study of STAT3 mutations in large granular lymphocyte leukemia. Clones were read by immunoSEQ multiplex PCR, and TCRdb kept only the in-frame ones, dropping some. Of 15,000 to 20,000 clones listed, roughly four fifths were seen once; the top ten hold approximately 8.1%. Sample: peripheral blood mononuclear cells. The source of these receptors is a man in his forties or fifties with T-cell large granular lymphocyte leukemia. Some clones in this sample may be carry-over from other donors' samples. CDR3s include the opening cysteine and the closing phenylalanine or tryptophan. D genes are given only for firm matches. The size field is filled for only some rows; it gives once, few, many or a size class.

D: .; size: medium-sized; V: TRBV12-2; J: TRBJ2-5; DNA: TGTGCAAGTCGCTTAGCCATCGCCCAGTACTTC; CDR3: CASRLAIAQYF
D: .; size: .; V: TRBV7-2; J: TRBJ1-5; DNA: TGTGCCAGCAGCTTAGCGCGGACCAATCAGCCCCAGCATTTT; CDR3: CASSLARTNQPQHF
D: TRBD1; size: .; V: TRBV15; J: TRBJ1-1; DNA: TGTGCCACCAGCAGATCACAGGGGGTGGCTGAAGCTTTCTTT; CDR3: CATSRSQGVAEAFF
D: .; size: few; V: TRBV14; J: TRBJ1-5; DNA: TGTGCCAGCAGCCAAACTAGCAATCAGCCCCAGCATTTT; CDR3: CASSQTSNQPQHF
D: TRBD2; size: .; V: TRBV5-1; J: TRBJ2-3; DNA: TGCGCCAGCAGCCTCGGGACTAGCGGGGACACAGATACGCAGTATTTT; CDR3: CASSLGTSGDTDTQYF
D: .; size: .; V: TRBV18; J: TRBJ1-2; DNA: TGTGCCAGCTCCAGTGGGGTGAACTATGGCTACACCTTC; CDR3: CASSSGVNYGYTF
D: TRBD2; size: .; V: TRBV2; J: TRBJ2-7; DNA: TGTGCCAGCATGGTAGCGGGTAACGAGCAGTACTTC; CDR3: CASMVAGNEQYF
D: TRBD1; size: .; V: TRBV6-1; J: TRBJ1-2; DNA: TGTGCCAGCAGTGAAGGATTTTGGACAGGGCCACGGCGAGGCTATGGCTACACCTTC; CDR3: CASSEGFWTGPRRGYGYTF
D: TRBD1; size: .; V: TRBV10-3; J: TRBJ2-5; DNA: TGTGCCATAGGGGGACAGCAAGAGACCCAGTACTTC; CDR3: CAIGGQQETQYF
D: TRBD2; size: .; V: TRBV5-4; J: TRBJ2-3; DNA: TGTGCCAGCAAGGCTAGCGGGGGGCCCACAGATACGCAGTATTTT; CDR3: CASKASGGPTDTQYF
D: .; size: .; V: TRBV18; J: TRBJ2-2; DNA: TGTGCCAGCTCACCAGAGAACACCGGGGAGCTGTTTTTT; CDR3: CASSPENTGELFF
D: .; size: .; V: TRBV6-4; J: TRBJ2-3; DNA: TGTGCCAGCAGTGACGGTAGCACAGATACGCAGTATTTT; CDR3: CASSDGSTDTQYF
D: TRBD1; size: .; V: TRBV4-3; J: TRBJ2-7; DNA: TGCGCCAGCAGTTTTGGACAGGGGTTCTCCTACGAGCAGTACTTC; CDR3: CASSFGQGFSYEQYF
D: TRBD1; size: few; V: TRBV18; J: TRBJ1-2; DNA: TGTGCCAGCTCACCTTTCCGGGACAGGGTGGACTATGGCTACACCTTC; CDR3: CASSPFRDRVDYGYTF
D: TRBD1; size: .; V: TRBV18; J: TRBJ1-2; DNA: TGTGCCAGCTCACCGGGACAGAGTACTAACTATGGCTACACCTTC; CDR3: CASSPGQSTNYGYTF
D: .; size: .; V: TRBV29-1; J: TRBJ1-1; DNA: TGCAGCGCAAGGATAGGGAACACTGAAGCTTTCTTT; CDR3: CSARIGNTEAFF
D: TRBD2; size: few; V: TRBV5-1; J: TRBJ2-7; DNA: TGCGCCAGCAGCTACATAGCGGGAGTAGGCTCCTACGAGCAGTACTTC; CDR3: CASSYIAGVGSYEQYF
D: .; size: .; V: TRBV5-1; J: TRBJ2-5; DNA: TGCGCCAGCAGGGATAGCGGAGAAGAGACCCAGTACTTC; CDR3: CASRDSGEETQYF
D: .; size: .; V: TRBV18; J: TRBJ1-3; DNA: TGTGCCAGCTCCCCGACCGGGGGGCTAACTGGAAACACCATATATTTT; CDR3: CASSPTGGLTGNTIYF
D: TRBD1; size: .; V: TRBV7-9; J: TRBJ2-5; DNA: TGTGCCAGCAGCTGGGGACAGGGGGGAGAAGAGACCCAGTACTTC; CDR3: CASSWGQGGEETQYF
D: TRBD1; size: few; V: TRBV4-1; J: TRBJ2-7; DNA: TGCGCCAGCAGCCAAGTACCTACAGGGGCCTACGAGCAGTACTTC; CDR3: CASSQVPTGAYEQYF
D: TRBD2; size: .; V: TRBV7-8; J: TRBJ2-2; DNA: TGTGCCAGCAGCCCGAAAGCGGGAGGTACCGGGGAGCTGTTTTTT; CDR3: CASSPKAGGTGELFF
D: .; size: .; V: TRBV10-2; J: TRBJ2-7; DNA: TGCGCCAGCAGTGAGGCGGGTTCTGAGCAGTACTTC; CDR3: CASSEAGSEQYF
D: TRBD1; size: .; V: TRBV2; J: TRBJ2-2; DNA: TGTGCCAGCAGGCCTCCGGGACAGCGGAACACCGGGGAGCTGTTTTTT; CDR3: CASRPPGQRNTGELFF
D: .; size: .; V: TRBV7-2; J: TRBJ2-5; DNA: TGTGCCAGCAGCTTAGCCAGGGTAGGAGAGACCCAGTACTTC; CDR3: CASSLARVGETQYF
D: .; size: .; V: TRBV5-4; J: TRBJ1-2; DNA: TGTGCCAGCAGGTTGGGGGGGCAATATGGCTACACCTTC; CDR3: CASRLGGQYGYTF
D: .; size: once; V: TRBV7-9; J: TRBJ1-2; DNA: TGTGCCAGCAGCTCCCGGACGGGAAGGCGCTACTATGGCTACACCTTC; CDR3: CASSSRTGRRYYGYTF
D: TRBD2; size: .; V: TRBV5-4; J: TRBJ2-1; DNA: TGTGCCAGCAGCCGCTGGACTAGCGGTTACAATGAGCAGTTCTTC; CDR3: CASSRWTSGYNEQFF
D: .; size: .; V: TRBV6-1; J: TRBJ1-5; DNA: TGTGCCAGCAGTGAAGACCGGGTTGGGCAGCCCCAGCATTTT; CDR3: CASSEDRVGQPQHF
D: TRBD2; size: .; V: TRBV6-1; J: TRBJ2-7; DNA: TGTGCCAGCAGTTTTAGCGGGGTTAAGTACGAGCAGTACTTC; CDR3: CASSFSGVKYEQYF
D: .; size: .; V: TRBV13; J: TRBJ1-3; DNA: TGTGCCAGCAGCCCCCGTGATGGAAACACCATATATTTT; CDR3: CASSPRDGNTIYF
D: .; size: .; V: TRBV29-1; J: TRBJ1-2; DNA: TGCAGCGTTGGTTCTAGTGTCGGTGCTCGCTATGGCTACACCTTC; CDR3: CSVGSSVGARYGYTF
D: .; size: .; V: TRBV6-6; J: TRBJ2-5; DNA: TGTGCCAGCAGTTACTCCGGGGAAGAGACCCAGTACTTC; CDR3: CASSYSGEETQYF
D: TRBD2; size: .; V: TRBV4-1; J: TRBJ2-2; DNA: TGCGCCAGCAGCCAAGGTGCCCTGGGACTAGCGGGAGGGCCCCGCACCGGGGAGCTGTTTTTT; CDR3: CASSQGALGLAGGPRTGELFF
D: .; size: .; V: TRBV9; J: TRBJ2-1; DNA: TGTGCCAGCAGCCCTCGACGTGGCCGCGAGCAGTTCTTC; CDR3: CASSPRRGREQFF
D: .; size: .; V: TRBV5-1; J: TRBJ2-7; DNA: TGCGCCAGCAGCTTGGATAGGGCCTACGAGCAGTACTTC; CDR3: CASSLDRAYEQYF
D: TRBD2; size: .; V: TRBV6-4; J: TRBJ2-3; DNA: TGTGCCAGCAGTGACAAGTCGGGGGGGCCAGATACGCAGTATTTT; CDR3: CASSDKSGGPDTQYF
D: .; size: .; V: TRBV5-3; J: TRBJ1-1; DNA: TGTGCCAGAAGCTTGGCCGGGGGCGAAGAAGCTTTCTTT; CDR3: CARSLAGGEEAFF
D: TRBD1; size: once; V: TRBV12-5; J: TRBJ1-5; DNA: TGTGCTAGTGGCCGGGGACAGGGGGTCCATATGGGCAATCAGCCCCAGCATTTT; CDR3: CASGRGQGVHMGNQPQHF